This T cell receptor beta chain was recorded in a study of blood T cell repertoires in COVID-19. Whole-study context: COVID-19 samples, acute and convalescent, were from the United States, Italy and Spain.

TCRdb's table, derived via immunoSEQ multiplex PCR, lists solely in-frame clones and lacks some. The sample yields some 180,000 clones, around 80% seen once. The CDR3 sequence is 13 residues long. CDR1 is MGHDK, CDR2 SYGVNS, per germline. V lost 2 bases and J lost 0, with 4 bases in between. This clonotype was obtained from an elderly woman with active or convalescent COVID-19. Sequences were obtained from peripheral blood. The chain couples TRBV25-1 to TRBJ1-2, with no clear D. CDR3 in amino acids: CASSEAANYGYTF. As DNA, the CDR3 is TGTGCCAGCAGTGAAGCAGCTAACTATGGCTACACCTTC.